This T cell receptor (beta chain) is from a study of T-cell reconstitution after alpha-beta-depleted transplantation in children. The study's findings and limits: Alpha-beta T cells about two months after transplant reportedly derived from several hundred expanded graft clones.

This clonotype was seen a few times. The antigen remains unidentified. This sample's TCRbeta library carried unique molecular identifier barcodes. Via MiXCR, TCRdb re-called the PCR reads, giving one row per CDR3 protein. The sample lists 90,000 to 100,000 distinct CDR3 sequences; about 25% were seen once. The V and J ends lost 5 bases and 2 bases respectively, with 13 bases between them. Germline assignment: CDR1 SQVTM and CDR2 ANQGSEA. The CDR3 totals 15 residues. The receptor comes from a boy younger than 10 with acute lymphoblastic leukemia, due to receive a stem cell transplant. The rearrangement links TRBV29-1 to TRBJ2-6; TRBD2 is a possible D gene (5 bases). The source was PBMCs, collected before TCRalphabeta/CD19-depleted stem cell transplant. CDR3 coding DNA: TGCAGCGTTCCCGGGGTAGTGGCTGGGGCCAACGTCCTGACTTTC. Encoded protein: CSVPGVVAGANVLTF.